This T cell receptor (beta chain) was captured in a study of blood T cell repertoires in COVID-19 (TCRdb year 2020). With respect to the entire study: Samples covering the acute and convalescent phases of COVID-19 were provided by collaborators in the United States, Italy and Spain. The material from the prospective study consisted of cDNA or gDNA derived from T cells, B-cell-depleted T cells, or PBMCs. The samples were drawn from two sources: the first 160 participants of the ongoing ImmuneRACE study, and 1,000 to 1,500 subjects contributed by 6 global collaborators. A freely available public database, intended as a resource for researchers studying the immune response to SARS-CoV-2, is where the repertoires were released. Where HLA class I and class II types were available, the types were taken from metadata supplied by the sample provider, not from assay-based typing. Subjects who had been exposed to COVID-19, were actively infected with it, or had recovered from it provided the deeply sampled blood TCRbeta repertoires that made up the dataset. The sample metadata nearly always contained a de-identified subject ID, COVID-19 status, age in years and sex.

The investigation overall reported the following: The quantity of clinical and demographic metadata differed by source and by participant and was supplied without curation.

TCRbeta CDR3 regions were amplified from genomic DNA using the immunoSEQ Assay, a bias-controlled multiplex PCR. For the original study's pipeline: Within the assay, amplification of reference gene primers was used to estimate how many nucleated cells each sample contained. To quantify the absolute abundance of each unique TCRbeta CDR3 rearrangement, sequence reads were collapsed and filtered. Productive Simpson clonality was computed per sample as the square root of Simpson's diversity index over productive rearrangements. In its TCRdb copy, this immuneACCESS table keeps in-frame sequences only and misses some clones. Where compared with another copy, unresolved V genes explain less than half of these, and the others have no known cause. V and J calls and clone size are copied from that table; D and trimming were computed from the DNA. The sample yields some 99,000 clones; nearly 85% were counted once. Approximately 7% of the sample is taken by the ten largest.

CDR1 and CDR2 (MNHEY, SMNVEV) derive from the germline V gene (reference sequence). V and J are trimmed by 2 bases and 4 bases, and the gene matches miss 4 bases of the junction. The CDR3 runs 15 amino acids, cysteine and phenylalanine included. The sequence is cut down to CDR3 DNA, 45 bases in frame from base 1. In regard to this clone: This clone's antigen is unknown. Per-nucleotide qualities are absent, and no much larger clonotype sits a single base away.

Collaborating institutions collected whole blood in K2EDTA tubes following their own protocols. For TCRbeta analysis, collaborators shipped samples in one of three forms: frozen whole blood, isolated PBMCs, or DNA extracted from either of those sample types. What was sequenced was peripheral blood. The chain links TRBV27 with TRBJ1-5; the junction holds 8 bases that match TRBD1. The clonotype comes from a woman in her forties or fifties with acute or convalescent COVID-19. The base sequence is TGTGCCAGCAGTTTAATACAGGGGGGTAATCAGCCCCAGCATTTT. It translates to CASSLIQGGNQPQHF.